This T cell receptor (beta chain) was retrieved from a study of shared clonotypes between healthy human individuals. This clone was counted a single time. Its antigen remains unknown. The material for each subset, its genomic DNA, was split evenly across several immunoSEQ plates. Source study methods: ImmunoSEQ only sent back junction sequences with no quality scores, so filtering was done differently. TCRdb's table, derived via immunoSEQ multiplex PCR, lists solely in-frame clones and lacks some. Clone size and V and J calls were adopted from that table, with D and trimming inferred from the DNA. There are about 110,000 clones in the sample; approximately 70% occur only once, and roughly 22% lies in the top ten. Germline V gives CDR1 MDHEN, CDR2 SYDVKM. This CDR3 contains 17 residues. Deletions cut 8 bases from V and 3 bases from J, with 26 bases between. Study findings and constraints: What naive subsets generally showed was a larger estimated richness than memory subsets showed.

This chain joins TRBV28 and TRBJ2-7, with D tentatively TRBD1 (5 bases). The receptor comes from a woman aged 25 to 45 in good health. The material sequenced was memory CD8+ T cells sorted from blood. Subset in this sample: CD45RO+ cells pooled with CCR7-negative TemRA cells. As DNA, the CDR3 is TGTGCCAGCTCGAAAAGGGGCATAAGTCGCTTGGGCTACGAGCAGTACTTC. Its translation is CASSKRGISRLGYEQYF.